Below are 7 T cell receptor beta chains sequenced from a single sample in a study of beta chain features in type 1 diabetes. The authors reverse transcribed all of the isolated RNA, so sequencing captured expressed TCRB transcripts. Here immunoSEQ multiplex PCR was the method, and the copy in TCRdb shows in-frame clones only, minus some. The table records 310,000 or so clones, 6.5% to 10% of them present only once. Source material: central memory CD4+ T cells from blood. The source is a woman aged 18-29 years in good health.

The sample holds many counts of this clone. CDR3 nucleotide sequence: TGTGCCAGCGGGAAAAGAGAAAAACTGTTTTTT. This gives the protein CASGKREKLFF. The chain couples TRBV27 to TRBJ1-4; no clear D. V lost 8 bases and J lost 8, with 9 bases in between. CDR1 is MNHEY, CDR2 SMNVEV, per germline (reference sequence). There are 11 residues in the CDR3.

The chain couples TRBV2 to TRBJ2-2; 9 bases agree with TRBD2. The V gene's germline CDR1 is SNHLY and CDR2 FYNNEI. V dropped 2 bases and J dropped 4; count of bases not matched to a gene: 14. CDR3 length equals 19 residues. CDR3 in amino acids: CASSELGLASGKSTGELFF. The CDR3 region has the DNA TGTGCCAGCAGTGAACTAGGGTTGGCTAGCGGGAAATCCACCGGGGAGCTGTTTTTT.

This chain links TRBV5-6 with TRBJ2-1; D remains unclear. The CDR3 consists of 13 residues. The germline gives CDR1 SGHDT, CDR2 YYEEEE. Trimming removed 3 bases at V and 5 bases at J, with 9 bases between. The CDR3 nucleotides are TGTGCCAGCAGCTCAGGCCCCCACAATGAGCAGTTCTTC. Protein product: CASSSGPHNEQFF.

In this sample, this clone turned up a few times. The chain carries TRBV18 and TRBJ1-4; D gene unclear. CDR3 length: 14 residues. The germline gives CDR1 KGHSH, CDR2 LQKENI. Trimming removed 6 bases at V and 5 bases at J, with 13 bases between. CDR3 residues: CASSYSSANEKLFF. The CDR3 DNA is TGTGCCAGCTCGTACAGCTCCGCCAATGAAAAACTGTTTTTT.

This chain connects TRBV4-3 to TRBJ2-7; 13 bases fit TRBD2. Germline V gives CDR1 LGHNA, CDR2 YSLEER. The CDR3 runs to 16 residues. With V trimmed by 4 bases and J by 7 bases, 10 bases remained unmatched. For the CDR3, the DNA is TGCGCCAGCAGCCGGCTCGGGACTAGCGGGACTAAAGAGCAGTACTTC. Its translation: CASSRLGTSGTKEQYF.

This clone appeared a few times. The CDR3 loop reads CSSQRGDTQYF. CDR3 coding DNA: TGCAGTTCACAACGGGGAGATACGCAGTATTTT. The J gene is TRBJ2-3, the V gene TRBV29-1, with D possibly matching TRBD2 (5 bases). The length of the CDR3 is 11 residues. CDR1 SQVTM and CDR2 ANQGSEA come from the germline V gene.

CDR3 sequence reads: CASSSDAGANTGELFF. In DNA form, the CDR3 reads TGTGCCAGCAGCTCGGACGCAGGGGCAAACACCGGGGAGCTGTTTTTT. The rearrangement links TRBV7-9 to TRBJ2-2; tentatively, D is TRBD1 (6 bases). CDR1 and CDR2 (germline): SEHNR, FQNEAQ (reference sequence). Trimming took 4 bases from V and 2 from J, leaving 14 bases between them. The CDR3 covers 16 residues.